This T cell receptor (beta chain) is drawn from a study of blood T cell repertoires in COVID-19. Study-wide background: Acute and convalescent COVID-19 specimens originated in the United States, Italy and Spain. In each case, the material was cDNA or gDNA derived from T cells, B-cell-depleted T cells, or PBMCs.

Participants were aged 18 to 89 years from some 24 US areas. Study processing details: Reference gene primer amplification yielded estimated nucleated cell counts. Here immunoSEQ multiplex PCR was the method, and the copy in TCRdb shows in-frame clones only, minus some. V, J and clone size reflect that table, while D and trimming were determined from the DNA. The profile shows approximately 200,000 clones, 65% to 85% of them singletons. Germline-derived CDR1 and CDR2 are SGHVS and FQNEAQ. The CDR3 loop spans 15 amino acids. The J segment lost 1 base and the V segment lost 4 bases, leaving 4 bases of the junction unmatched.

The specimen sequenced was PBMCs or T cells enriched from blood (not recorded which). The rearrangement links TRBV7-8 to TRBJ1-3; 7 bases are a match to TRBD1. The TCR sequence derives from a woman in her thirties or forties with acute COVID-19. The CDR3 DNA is TGTGCCAGCAGCTCGGAGACAGGGTCTGGAAACACCATATATTTT. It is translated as CASSSETGSGNTIYF.